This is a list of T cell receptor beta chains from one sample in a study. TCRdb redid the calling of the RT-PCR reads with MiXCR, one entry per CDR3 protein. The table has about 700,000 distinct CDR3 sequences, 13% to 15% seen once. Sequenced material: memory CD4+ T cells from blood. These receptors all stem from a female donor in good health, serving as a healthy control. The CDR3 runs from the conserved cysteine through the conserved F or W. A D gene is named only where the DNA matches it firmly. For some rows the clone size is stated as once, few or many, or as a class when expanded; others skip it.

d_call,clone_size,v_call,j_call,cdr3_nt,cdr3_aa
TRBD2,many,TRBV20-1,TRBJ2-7,TGCAGTGCTAGACTAGCGGGAGTTTACGAGCAGTACTTC,CSARLAGVYEQYF
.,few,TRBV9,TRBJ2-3,TGTGCCAGCAGCGTAGTTCCGGGGAGCACAGATACGCAGTATTTT,CASSVVPGSTDTQYF
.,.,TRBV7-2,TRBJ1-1,TGTGCCAGCAGCTCCCCGCCTTTGGACACTGAAGCTTTCTTT,CASSSPPLDTEAFF
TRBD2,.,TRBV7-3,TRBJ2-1,TGTGCCAGCTCACCAGGGACTGGTCAACCAGTTACTAGCGGGAGGGTCAATGAGCAGTTCTTC,CASSPGTGQPVTSGRVNEQFF
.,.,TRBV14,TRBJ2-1,TGTGCCAGCAGCCACCCACACTCCGGGGGTCGGACCTACAATGAGCAGTTCTTC,CASSHPHSGGRTYNEQFF
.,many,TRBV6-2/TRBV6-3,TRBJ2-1,TGTGCCTCAGAGACGTTAGGACACCCTGGCAATGAGCAGTTCTTC,CASETLGHPGNEQFF
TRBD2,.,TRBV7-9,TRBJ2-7,TGTGCCAGCAGCCCACACTCCAGACTAGCGGGAGGCCCCTCACCCTACGAGCAGTACTTC,CASSPHSRLAGGPSPYEQYF
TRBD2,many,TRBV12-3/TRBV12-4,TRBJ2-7,TGTGCCAGCAGTTCCTTCAGCGGGGATGCCTACGAGCAGTACTTC,CASSSFSGDAYEQYF
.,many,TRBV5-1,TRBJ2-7,TGTGCCAGCAGTCTCGGGAGCCAGGGCGAGCAGTACTTC,CASSLGSQGEQYF
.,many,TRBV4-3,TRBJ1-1,TGCGCCAGCAGCCAAGATTTGAACAGGGTTCTCAACACTGAAGCTTTCTTT,CASSQDLNRVLNTEAFF
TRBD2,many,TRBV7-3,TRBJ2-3,TGTGCCAGCAGCTCGAGACTAGCGGGGACCTCAGATACGCAGTATTTT,CASSSRLAGTSDTQYF
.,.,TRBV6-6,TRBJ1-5,TGTGCCAGCAGCCCCGGGAGTTATAGCAATCAGCCCCAGCATTTT,CASSPGSYSNQPQHF
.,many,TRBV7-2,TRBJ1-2,TGTGCCAGCAGCTTAGACTGGGGTTACGGCTACACCTTC,CASSLDWGYGYTF
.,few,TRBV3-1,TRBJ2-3,TGTGCCAGCAGCCAAGGAGGGAGTACTGGCACAGATACGCAGTATTTT,CASSQGGSTGTDTQYF
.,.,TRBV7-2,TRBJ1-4,TGTGCCAGCAGCTTACAGGGTCGGAGTGAAAAACTGTTTTTT,CASSLQGRSEKLFF
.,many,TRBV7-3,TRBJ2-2,TGTGCCAGCAGCTTAAACAGAGACACCGGGGAGCTGTTTTTT,CASSLNRDTGELFF
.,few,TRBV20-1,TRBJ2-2,TGCAGTGCCTACTATTACACCGGGGAGCTGTTTTTT,CSAYYYTGELFF
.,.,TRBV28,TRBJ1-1,TGTGCCAGCAGTTTGGGATCCAATGAAGCTTTCTTT,CASSLGSNEAFF
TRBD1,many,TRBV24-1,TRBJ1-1,TGTGCCACCAGTGAACCGGGACAGGGGGGTGAAGCTTTCTTT,CATSEPGQGGEAFF
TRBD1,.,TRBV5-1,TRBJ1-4,TGCGCCAGCAGCTTAAAGGGACAGAAGAATGAAAAACTGTTTTTT,CASSLKGQKNEKLFF
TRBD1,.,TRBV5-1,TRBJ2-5,TGCGCCAGCAGCTTTTCCGGGACAGATGAGACCCAGTACTTC,CASSFSGTDETQYF
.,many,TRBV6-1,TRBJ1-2,TGTGCCAGCATCAGAGACAGTACATTCTATGGCTACACCTTC,CASIRDSTFYGYTF
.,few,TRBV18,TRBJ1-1,TGTGCCAGCTCGAGCCAGGGTGGGGCTGTGAACACTGAAGCTTTCTTT,CASSSQGGAVNTEAFF
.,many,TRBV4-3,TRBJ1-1,TGCGCCAGCAGCCAAGATGGGTTGAACACTGAAGCTTTCTTT,CASSQDGLNTEAFF
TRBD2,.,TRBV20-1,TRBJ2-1,TGCAGTGCTAGAGAGGGGGCGGGAGGCTACAATGAGCAGTTCTTC,CSAREGAGGYNEQFF
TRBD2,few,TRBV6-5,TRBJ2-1,TGTGCCAGCAGTGCCTCTAGCGGGAGGGCTGGGAATGAGCAGTTCTTC,CASSASSGRAGNEQFF
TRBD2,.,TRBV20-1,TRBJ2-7,TGCAGTGCTCCCGACCGGACTAGCGGATTAAACGAGCAGTACTTC,CSAPDRTSGLNEQYF
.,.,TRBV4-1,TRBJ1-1,TGCGCCAGCAGCCATAAGGGACAGAACACTGAAGCTTTCTTT,CASSHKGQNTEAFF
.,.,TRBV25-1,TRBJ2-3,TGTGCCAGCAGTGAAAGGCGGAGAGGGGCTAGCACAGATACGCAGTATTTT,CASSERRRGASTDTQYF
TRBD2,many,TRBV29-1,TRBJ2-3,TGCAGCGTTGCCGGGACTAGCGGAGAATCTAGCACAGATACGCAGTATTTT,CSVAGTSGESSTDTQYF
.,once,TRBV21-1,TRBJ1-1,TGTGCCAGCAGCAAAGCGCTTTATAAAACCGGGGCGTTCTCAGGAGCTTTCTTT,CASSKALYKTGAFSGAFF
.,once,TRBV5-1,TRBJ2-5,.,CASSFYICSARDRTGRETQYF
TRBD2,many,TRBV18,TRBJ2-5,TGTGCCAGCTCACCTCAACTAGCGGGGTTACAAGAGACCCAGTACTTC,CASSPQLAGLQETQYF
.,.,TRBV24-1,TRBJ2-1,TGTGCCACCGATCCAGGACAGTTCCCAGGGAATGAGCAGTTCTTC,CATDPGQFPGNEQFF
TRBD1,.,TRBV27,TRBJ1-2,TGTGCCAGCGGACAGGGCTATGGCTACACCTTC,CASGQGYGYTF
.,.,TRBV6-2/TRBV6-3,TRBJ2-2,TGTGCCAGCAGTTTGACCCGACAGGCCGGGGAGCTGTTTTTT,CASSLTRQAGELFF
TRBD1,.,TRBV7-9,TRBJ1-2,TGTGCCAGCAGCCGGACAGGCGCTGGCTACACCTTC,CASSRTGAGYTF
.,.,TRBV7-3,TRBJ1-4,TGTGCCAGCAGCTTAAGTAGAGCTAATGAAAAACTGTTTTTT,CASSLSRANEKLFF
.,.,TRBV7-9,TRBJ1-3,TGTGCCAGCAGCTTCCAGGGGTACGGAAACACCATATATTTT,CASSFQGYGNTIYF
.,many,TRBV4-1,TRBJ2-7,TGCGCCAGCAGCCAAGGATGGGGGGACTCCTACGAGCAGTACTTC,CASSQGWGDSYEQYF
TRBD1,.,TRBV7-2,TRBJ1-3,TGTGCCAGCAGACTCACAGGGGGCCCAGGAAACACCATATATTTT,CASRLTGGPGNTIYF
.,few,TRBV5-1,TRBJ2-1,TGCGCCAGCAGCTTGTCAGAGACGGGCAACGAGTTCTTC,CASSLSETGNEFF
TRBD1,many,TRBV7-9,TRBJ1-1,TGTGCCAGCACCTTGACAGGGATGAACACTGAAGCTTTCTTT,CASTLTGMNTEAFF
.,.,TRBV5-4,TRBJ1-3,TGTGCCAGCAGCTTTGATGTGATCTCTGGAAACACCATATATTTT,CASSFDVISGNTIYF
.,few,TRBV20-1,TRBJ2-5,TGCAGTGCTAGAGATGGGACGGACTGGAAGGGGGTGCAAGAGACCCAGTACTTC,CSARDGTDWKGVQETQYF
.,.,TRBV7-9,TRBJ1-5,TGTGCCAGCAGCTTAGGGTCAGTGGAGCAGCCCCAGCATTTT,CASSLGSVEQPQHF
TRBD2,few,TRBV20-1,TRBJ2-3,TGCAGTGCATGGATAGCGGGAGGGAGAGATACGCAGTATTTT,CSAWIAGGRDTQYF
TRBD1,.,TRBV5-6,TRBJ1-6,TGTGCCAGCAGCGTTGACAGGGGGGGATATAATTCACCCCTCCACTTT,CASSVDRGGYNSPLHF
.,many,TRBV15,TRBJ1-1,TGTGCCACCAGCTCAAGTGGGCCCCGGGCTTTCTTT,CATSSSGPRAFF
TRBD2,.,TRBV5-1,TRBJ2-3,TGCGCCAGCAGCCTGACTAGCCGCACAGATACGCAGTATTTT,CASSLTSRTDTQYF
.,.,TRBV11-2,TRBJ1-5,TGTGCCAGCAGGGAGCTGACAACGAATCAGCCCCAGCATTTT,CASRELTTNQPQHF
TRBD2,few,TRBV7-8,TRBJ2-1,TGTGCCAGCAGCTCCCCGACGGCGGGAGTATTAAATGAGCAGTTCTTC,CASSSPTAGVLNEQFF
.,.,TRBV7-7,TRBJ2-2,TGTGCTAGCAGCTTAGAGGTATACACCTGGGAGCTGTTTTTT,CASSLEVYTWELFF
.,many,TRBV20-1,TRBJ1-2,TGCAGTGCTTCTACAGCCTATGGCTACACCTTC,CSASTAYGYTF
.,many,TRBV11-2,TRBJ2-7,TGTGCCAGCAGCTTATCACAAGGGCTCGAGCAGTACTTC,CASSLSQGLEQYF